Each of the 23 T cell receptor beta chains below was sequenced from the same sample in a study of shared clonotypes between healthy human individuals. Method: immunoSEQ multiplex PCR; TCRdb's copy keeps in-frame clones and lacks some. Of 800,000 to 950,000 clones listed, about 96% were seen once; the top ten hold about 0.21%. The naive CD8 subset, CD45RO-negative cells positively selected for CCR7, excluded terminally differentiated effector memory CD45RA+ cells. The specimen sequenced was naive CD8+ T cells sorted from blood. These receptors all stem from a man aged 30-40 years in good health.

The chain recombines TRBV13 with TRBJ2-1; TRBD1 aligns across 10 bases. The V gene end was trimmed by 5 bases and the J gene end by 5 bases; junction bases not matched to a gene: 6. There are 15 residues in the CDR3. Germline CDR1 is PRHDT and CDR2 is FYEKMQ (reference sequence). The CDR3 coding sequence is TGTGCCAGCAGCACCCGGGACAGGGGCGACAATGAGCAGTTCTTC. Its translation: CASSTRDRGDNEQFF.

The chain couples TRBV7-9 to TRBJ2-7; no reliable D call. CDR3 length: 13 amino acids. Trimming pared 4 bases from V and 7 bases from J, leaving 14 bases between. Per germline, CDR1 SEHNR and CDR2 FQNEAQ (reference sequence). The CDR3 sequence is CASSSGPVGEQYF. CDR3 DNA: TGTGCCAGCAGCTCCGGTCCGGTTGGGGAGCAGTACTTC.

V gene TRBV29-1 combines with J gene TRBJ2-2, with D perhaps TRBD2 (5 bases). V lost 7 bases, J lost 2 bases, and 11 bases lay in between. Germline V gene lookup returns CDR1 SQVTM and CDR2 ANQGSEA. There are 13 residues in the CDR3. The CDR3 spells CSAPDFNTGELFF. The CDR3, as DNA: TGCAGCGCCCCGGACTTTAACACCGGGGAGCTGTTTTTT.

The chain uses TRBV5-1 and TRBJ1-1; 7 positions agree with TRBD1. Germline V gene data show CDR1 as SGHRS and CDR2 as YFSETQ. V lost 1 base to trimming and J lost 10 bases; unmatched junction nucleotides: 7. The CDR3 is 13 amino acids. The CDR3 nucleotides are TGCGCCAGCAGCTTGTACAGGGGTGGTACAGCTTTCTTT. As protein: CASSLYRGGTAFF.

In the case of this clone: Other DNA sequences within the sample encode an identical CDR3. CDR3 residues: CASSLGLAGVNEQFF. The CDR3 DNA sequence: TGTGCCAGCAGCTTGGGACTAGCGGGAGTTAATGAGCAGTTCTTC. The chain joins TRBV5-4 to TRBJ2-1, with 12 bases that match TRBD2. V dropped 0 bases and J dropped 7; count of bases not matched to a gene: 2. CDR3 size: 15 residues. CDR1 is SGHNT, CDR2 YYREEE, per germline (reference sequence).

The J gene is TRBJ1-1, the V gene TRBV7-6; D is unresolved. This CDR3 is 13 amino acids long. Between the trimmed V and J ends, which lost 1 base and 4 bases, there was a span of 7 bases. Germline V lookup: CDR1 SGHVS, CDR2 FNYEAQ. The CDR3 DNA is TGTGCCAGCAGCTTAGACGGCGTCACTGAAGCTTTCTTT. It codes for CASSLDGVTEAFF.

V is TRBV25-1 and J is TRBJ2-7; D might be TRBD1 or TRBD2, each matching 6 bases. Germline V gene lookup returns CDR1 MGHDK and CDR2 SYGVNS. This CDR3 is 13 amino acids long. V was cut by 7 bases and J by 7 bases, with 17 bases left in between. The CDR3 DNA follows: TGTGCCAGCACCCACTGGGGGGCGCGAGAGCAGTACTTC. This codes for CASTHWGAREQYF.

This chain uses TRBV27 with TRBJ1-5, with 8 bases that match TRBD1. CDR3 length equals 14 residues. CDR1 and CDR2 (germline): MNHEY, SMNVEV (reference sequence). Losses at the gene ends were 5 bases for V and 7 bases for J; bases not matched to a gene: 7. CDR3 sequence (DNA): TGTGCCAGCAGTGCGACAGGGGTGTGGCAGCCCCAGCATTTT. Translating gives CASSATGVWQPQHF.

V usage is TRBV27 and J usage is TRBJ2-1, with D uncertain. CDR1 and CDR2 (germline): MNHEY, SMNVEV (reference sequence). The V gene lost 6 bases and the J gene lost 3 bases, with 12 bases spanning the gap. The CDR3 totals 14 residues. The chain's CDR3 is CASRPGLSYNEQFF. The DNA for the CDR3 is TGTGCCAGCAGGCCCGGATTAAGCTACAATGAGCAGTTCTTC.

The V and J genes are TRBV23-1 and TRBJ2-2; D uncertain. TRBV23-1 qualifies as an ORF whose function is uncertain. Trimming took off 0 bases at V and 4 bases at J, with 6 bases between the two ends. The CDR3 runs 14 residues. In DNA, the CDR3 is TGCGCCAGCAGTCAATCTACAGTCACCGGGGAGCTGTTTTTT. Its translation: CASSQSTVTGELFF.

The gene calls are TRBV9 and TRBJ1-5; 7 bases line up with TRBD1. The germline gives CDR1 SGDLS, CDR2 YYNGEE. This CDR3 is 13 amino acids long. The V and J ends lost 4 bases and 5 bases, in that order; junction bases with no gene match: 3. CDR3: CASSSTGDQPQHF. In DNA, the CDR3 is TGTGCCAGCAGCTCTACAGGGGATCAGCCCCAGCATTTT.

The V and J genes are TRBV5-1 and TRBJ2-5, with D perhaps matching TRBD2 (6 bases). The V gene's germline CDR1 is SGHRS and CDR2 YFSETQ. V was cut by 0 bases and J by 0 bases, with 9 bases left in between. The CDR3 spans 15 residues. CDR3 bases: TGCGCCAGCAGCTTGGGACTAGGGTACCAAGAGACCCAGTACTTC. Translating it yields CASSLGLGYQETQYF.

The J gene is TRBJ2-2, the V gene TRBV27; D tentatively reads TRBD1 or TRBD2 (5 bases each). This CDR3 spans 12 amino acids. Trimming left V 6 bases short and J 7 bases short, with 9 bases between. Looked up from germline, CDR1 is MNHEY and CDR2 is SMNVEV (reference sequence). The CDR3 nucleotides read TGTGCCAGCAGCGGGGCCGGCGGGGAGCTGTTTTTT. Protein product: CASSGAGGELFF.

The V gene is TRBV9, the J gene TRBJ2-1; 9 bases agree with TRBD1. This CDR3 is built from 16 residues. Germline assignment: CDR1 SGDLS and CDR2 YYNGEE. After removal of 3 bases from V and 7 bases from J, the junction contained 11 bases not matched to a gene. CDR3 DNA sequence: TGTGCCAGCAGCGGGCGAGGACAGGGGTGGGGGAATGAGCAGTTCTTC. Protein product: CASSGRGQGWGNEQFF. Full variable domain (outside the CDR3, taken from reference TRBV9 and TRBJ2-1): DSGVTQTPKHLITATGQRVTLRCSPRSGDLSVYWYQQSLDQGLQFLIQYYNGEERAKGNILERFSAQQFPDLHSELNLSSLELGDSALYFCASSGRGQGWGNEQFFGPGTRLTVL.

The chain is built from TRBV27 and TRBJ1-2; 8 nucleotides align to TRBD1. Germline trimming cut 1 base from V and 4 bases from J; bases unmatched to any gene: 8. In germline, CDR1 is MNHEY, CDR2 SMNVEV (reference sequence). The CDR3 consists of 16 residues. This CDR3 reads CASSLYRGAHGYGYTF. CDR3 nucleotide sequence: TGTGCCAGCAGTTTATACAGGGGGGCTCATGGCTATGGCTACACCTTC.

The rearrangement uses TRBV9 and TRBJ1-1, with D tentatively TRBD1 (6 bases). CDR1 and CDR2 from the germline V gene are SGDLS and YYNGEE. This CDR3 comprises 17 residues. V was trimmed by 0 bases and J by 1 base, leaving 16 bases between them. Written as DNA, the CDR3 is TGTGCCAGCAGCGTAGAATTATTCCCAGGGGAGAACACTGAAGCTTTCTTT. This sequence encodes CASSVELFPGENTEAFF.

This rearrangement joins TRBV2 to TRBJ2-7; TRBD2 agrees at 11 bases. The V segment lost 2 bases and the J segment 6 bases; nucleotides outside the gene matches: 6. This CDR3 comprises 15 residues. CDR1 is SNHLY and CDR2 is FYNNEI in the germline V gene. The CDR3 DNA follows: TGTGCCAGCAGTGAATCTAGCGGGAGGATAGCCGAGCAGTACTTC. The encoded protein is CASSESSGRIAEQYF. Full variable domain (missing parts from reference TRBV2 and TRBJ2-7): EPEVTQTPSHQVTQMGQEVILRCVPISNHLYFYWYRQILGQKVEFLVSFYNNEISEKSEIFDDQFSVERPDGSNFTLKIRSTKLEDSAMYFCASSESSGRIAEQYFGPGTRLTVT.

This clone was counted once. J is TRBJ2-1 and V is TRBV28; TRBD2 agrees at 10 bases. The J segment lost 2 bases and the V segment lost 6 bases, leaving 4 bases of the junction unmatched. The V gene's germline CDR1 is MDHEN and CDR2 SYDVKM. The CDR3 totals 15 residues. The CDR3 here is CASSLGLAAYNEQFF. As DNA, the CDR3 is TGTGCCAGCAGCCTTGGACTAGCGGCCTACAATGAGCAGTTCTTC.

The chain combines TRBV2 with TRBJ2-7; D may be TRBD1 or TRBD2 (5 bases each). V lost 6 bases and J lost 3, with 12 bases in between. Looked up from germline, CDR1 is SNHLY and CDR2 is FYNNEI. The CDR3 extends over 13 amino acids. CDR3 residues: CASSSLDSYEQYF. As DNA, the CDR3 is TGTGCCAGCAGCTCACTAGACAGCTACGAGCAGTACTTC.

The V and J genes are TRBV5-1 and TRBJ2-7, with D unclear. CDR1 is SGHRS and CDR2 is YFSETQ in the germline V gene. This CDR3 is 14 amino acids long. V was pared by 1 base and J by 0 bases, with 8 bases between. CDR3 in DNA: TGCGCCAGCAGCTTGTACAGTAGCTCCTACGAGCAGTACTTC. Its protein product is CASSLYSSSYEQYF.

The chain combines TRBV2 with TRBJ2-3; the D gene is possibly TRBD2 (5 bases). From germline, CDR1 is SNHLY and CDR2 FYNNEI. The CDR3 spans 11 residues. V was shortened by 9 bases and J by 2 bases, with 6 bases between the two germline ends. In DNA form, the CDR3 reads TGTGCCAGGAGGGCCACAGATACGCAGTATTTT. This gives the protein CARRATDTQYF.

This chain links TRBV5-1 with TRBJ1-1, with TRBD1 matching over 8 bases. CDR3 size: 16 residues. The V and J ends lost 0 bases and 4 bases, in that order; junction bases with no gene match: 8. Per germline, CDR1 SGHRS and CDR2 YFSETQ. The CDR3 DNA reads as TGCGCCAGCAGCTTGGTTGGACAGGGTCCCGGCACTGAAGCTTTCTTT. It yields the protein CASSLVGQGPGTEAFF.

This clone was observed once. The rearrangement joins TRBV6-5 to TRBJ2-5, with 8 positions matching TRBD2. Germline assignment: CDR1 MNHEY and CDR2 SVGAGI. V lost 5 bases to trimming and J lost 2 bases; unmatched junction nucleotides: 1. The CDR3 totals 13 residues. The CDR3 sequence is CASSQREQETQYF. The CDR3, as DNA: TGTGCCAGCAGTCAGCGGGAGCAAGAGACCCAGTACTTC.